Below, 15 T cell receptor beta chains from the same sample are listed, as sequenced in a study of response to subunit inactivated influenza vaccine. In TCRdb, the RT-PCR reads were re-called with MiXCR into one record per CDR3 protein. In the table there are fewer than 600,000 distinct CDR3 sequences, more than 7% of which are singletons. Sequencing was performed on PBMCs from blood, taken less than 30 months after vaccination. These receptors came from a man between 50 and 69 years old who received an inactivated influenza vaccine.

The V gene is TRBV19, the J gene TRBJ1-2; the D is unclear. Germline CDR1 LNHDA, CDR2 SQIVND (reference sequence). Trimming took off 3 bases at V and 6 bases at J, with 5 bases between the two ends. The CDR3 sequence is 11 residues long. The CDR3 region is CASSILNGYTF. The DNA for the CDR3 is TGTGCCAGTAGTATCCTGAATGGCTACACCTTC.

This clonotype was recorded a few times. This chain links TRBV11-2 with TRBJ2-1, with D perhaps TRBD1 or TRBD2 (5 bases each). The CDR3 runs to 15 residues. V was shortened by 6 bases and J by 7 bases, with 19 bases between the two germline ends. From germline, CDR1 is SGHAT and CDR2 FQNNGV. The CDR3 loop is CASRLVEGEWNEQFF. For the CDR3, the DNA is TGTGCCAGCAGACTAGTGGAAGGGGAGTGGAATGAGCAGTTCTTC.

The chain employs TRBV15 and TRBJ1-1; 7 bases map to TRBD1. Germline CDR1 is LNHNV and CDR2 is YYDKDF (reference sequence). The J segment lost 7 bases and the V segment lost 5 bases, leaving 1 base of the junction unmatched. This CDR3 is built from 11 residues. The CDR3 region has the DNA TGTGCCACCAGCGGGGACAGTGAAGCTTTCTTT. Protein product: CATSGDSEAFF.

The chain has TRBV4-3 and TRBJ2-4; D not resolved. The CDR3 contains 16 residues. The V gene's germline CDR1 is LGHNA and CDR2 YSLEER. V was cut by 1 base and J by 0 bases, with 10 bases left in between. CDR3 DNA: TGCGCCAGCAGCCAAGGACTGGATCTAGCCAAAAACATTCAGTACTTC. Protein: CASSQGLDLAKNIQYF.

This clonotype was picked up many times. The chain uses TRBV3-1 and TRBJ2-7, with 7 bases fitting TRBD2. CDR3 length: 14 amino acids. CDR1 and CDR2 (germline): LGHDT, YNNKEL (reference sequence). V lost 9 bases to trimming and J lost 3 bases; unmatched junction nucleotides: 11. Here the CDR3 reads CASKRTGGGYEQYF. CDR3 in DNA: TGTGCCAGTAAAAGGACTGGCGGGGGCTACGAGCAGTACTTC.

In this sample, this clonotype turned up many times. The chain uses TRBV5-1 and TRBJ2-1; 10 bases match TRBD2. The V gene's germline CDR1 is SGHRS and CDR2 YFSETQ. Trimming took 8 bases from V and 9 from J; bases not matched to a gene: 8. The CDR3 contains 13 residues. The CDR3 coding sequence is TGCGCCAGTTCCGGGACTAGCGACGGTGAGCAGTTCTTC. It specifies CASSGTSDGEQFF.

The gene calls are TRBV7-2 and TRBJ2-2, with D perhaps matching TRBD1 or TRBD2 (5 bases each). V lost 5 bases and J lost 8, with 15 bases in between. The CDR3 runs 14 residues. Germline V gene lookup returns CDR1 SGHTA and CDR2 FQGNSA. CDR3 in DNA: TGTGCCAGCAGCAGTGGGGGTTACCGGGGGGAGCTGTTTTTT. Translating gives CASSSGGYRGELFF.

This clonotype was seen many times. The chain carries TRBV4-2 and TRBJ2-7; D perhaps matches TRBD1 (5 bases). CDR3 length: 14 amino acids. Trimming removed 0 bases at V and 2 bases at J, with 8 bases between. Looked up from germline, CDR1 is LGHNA and CDR2 is YNFKEQ. In DNA form, the CDR3 reads TGTGCCAGCAGCCAAGATGACAGCGCCTACGAGCAGTACTTC. Translation gives CASSQDDSAYEQYF.

The V gene is TRBV21-1, the J gene TRBJ2-4. TRBV21-1 is described as a pseudogene. The CDR3 consists of 16 residues. CDR3 in amino acids: CASSKSHFLAKNIQYF. Here the CDR3 DNA reads TGTGCCAGCAGCAAAAGCCACTTCCTAGCCAAAAACATTCAGTACTTC.

This clonotype showed up many times. The rearrangement links TRBV15 to TRBJ2-1; maybe TRBD2 (6 bases). Trimming took off 3 bases at V and 11 bases at J, with 11 bases between the two ends. This CDR3 comprises 12 residues. Germline V gene sequence: CDR1 LNHNV, CDR2 YYDKDF (reference sequence). The DNA of the CDR3 is TGTGCCACCAGCAGGAGGGAGGAGCAGCAGTTCTTC. Its protein product is CATSRREEQQFF.

As DNA, the CDR3 is TGTGCCAGCAGGACAGGTTGGGAGCAGTACTTC. This codes for CASRTGWEQYF. The V call is TRBV28, the J call TRBJ2-7, with D tentatively TRBD1 (6 bases). Germline assignment: CDR1 MDHEN and CDR2 SYDVKM. The V end was cut by 6 bases, the J end by 7 bases, with 10 bases between. This CDR3 comprises 11 residues. Based on the CDR3 plus reference TRBV28 and TRBJ2-7, the full variable domain is DVKVTQSSRYLVKRTGEKVFLECVQDMDHENMFWYRQDPGLGLRLIYFSYDVKMKEKGDIPEGYSVSREKKERFSLILESASTNQTSMYLCASRTGWEQYFGPGTRLTVT.

This clonotype was detected a few times. This chain uses TRBV28 with TRBJ2-1; 7 bases fit TRBD2. The junction had 11 bases not matched to a gene; V was cut back by 3 bases and J by 6 bases. There are 16 residues in the CDR3. CDR1 is MDHEN and CDR2 is SYDVKM in the germline V gene. CDR3 in amino acids: CASSFPKGRVSNEQFF. Here the CDR3 DNA reads TGTGCCAGCAGTTTTCCCAAAGGGAGGGTAAGCAATGAGCAGTTCTTC. The variable domain in full, completed from reference TRBV28 and TRBJ2-1, reads DVKVTQSSRYLVKRTGEKVFLECVQDMDHENMFWYRQDPGLGLRLIYFSYDVKMKEKGDIPEGYSVSREKKERFSLILESASTNQTSMYLCASSFPKGRVSNEQFFGPGTRLTVL.

This rearrangement joins TRBV3-1 to TRBJ1-6; perhaps TRBD1 as D (5 bases). Germline V gene sequence: CDR1 LGHDT, CDR2 YNNKEL (reference sequence). V lost 3 bases, J lost 9 bases, and 15 bases lay in between. There are 15 residues in the CDR3. CDR3 sequence: CASSQKLGERSPLHF. CDR3 nucleotide sequence: TGTGCCAGCAGCCAGAAGCTGGGGGAGCGTTCACCCCTCCACTTT.

This clonotype was counted at least ten times. This chain joins TRBV7-2 and TRBJ1-5; a weak D match, TRBD1 (6 bases). The CDR3 is 12 amino acids. V lost 5 bases, J lost 7 bases, and 9 bases lay in between. In germline, CDR1 is SGHTA, CDR2 FQGNSA. The CDR3 here is CASSPQGQPQHF. The CDR3 nucleotides read TGTGCCAGCAGCCCCCAGGGGCAGCCCCAGCATTTT. Drawing the rest from reference TRBV7-2 and TRBJ1-5, the complete variable domain is GAGVSQSPSNKVTEKGKDVELRCDPISGHTALYWYRQSLGQGLEFLIYFQGNSAPDKSGLPSDRFSAERTGGSVSTLTIQRTQQEDSAVYLCASSPQGQPQHFGDGTRLSIL.

This chain links TRBV7-9 with TRBJ1-1; TRBD1 might be the D (5 bases). The germline V gene has CDR1 SEHNR and CDR2 FQNEAQ (reference sequence). The V end was cut by 5 bases, the J end by 5 bases, with 15 bases between. The CDR3 has 14 amino acids. The CDR3 region has the DNA TGTGCCAGCAGCCACGAAACCGGGACTACTGAAGCTTTCTTT. It translates to CASSHETGTTEAFF.